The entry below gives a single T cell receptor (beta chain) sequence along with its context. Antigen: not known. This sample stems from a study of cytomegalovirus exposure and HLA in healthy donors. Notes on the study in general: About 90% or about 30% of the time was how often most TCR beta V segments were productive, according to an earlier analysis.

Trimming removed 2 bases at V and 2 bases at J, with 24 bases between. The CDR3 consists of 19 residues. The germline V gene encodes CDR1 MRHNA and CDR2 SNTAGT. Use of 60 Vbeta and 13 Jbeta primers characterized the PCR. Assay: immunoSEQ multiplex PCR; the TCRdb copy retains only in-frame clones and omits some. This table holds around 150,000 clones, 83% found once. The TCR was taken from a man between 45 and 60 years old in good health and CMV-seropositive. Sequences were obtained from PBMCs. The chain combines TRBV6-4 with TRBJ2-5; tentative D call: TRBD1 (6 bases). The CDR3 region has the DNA TGTGCCAGCAGTGACCCCACCTTAGACAGGCGCCACATTCAAGAGACCCAGTACTTC. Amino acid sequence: CASSDPTLDRRHIQETQYF.